This T cell receptor (beta chain) comes out of a study of T cell changes during pregnancy in multiple sclerosis. V was shortened by 4 bases and J by 2 bases, with 11 bases between the two germline ends. From germline, CDR1 is MDHEN and CDR2 SYDVKM. This CDR3 is 14 amino acids long. Produced via immunoSEQ multiplex PCR; TCRdb's table is partial and in-frame only. Of 90,000 to 150,000 clones detected, under 95% appear once; the ten largest clones hold 6.2%. The sample consisted of peripheral blood, taken before pregnancy. The chain has TRBV28 and TRBJ2-5; TRBD1 is a possible D gene (6 bases). The origin of this receptor is a female donor with multiple sclerosis, enrolled in a pregnancy study. The CDR3 region is CASSSSDSQETQYF. The CDR3 DNA is TGTGCCAGCAGTTCCTCGGACAGTCAAGAGACCCAGTACTTC.